Below, 11 T cell receptor beta chains from the same sample are listed, as sequenced in a study of shared clonotypes between healthy human individuals. The data were produced by immunoSEQ multiplex PCR, yet TCRdb's version contains in-frame clones alone and is incomplete. The profile shows over a million clones, 97% to 99% of them singletons. The specimen was naive CD4+ T cells sorted from blood. Subset indicated: CD45RA+ positively selected. These receptors were collected from a man aged 25 to 40 in good health.

The chain is built from TRBV28 and TRBJ2-7; 10 nucleotides match TRBD2. CDR3 length equals 17 residues. Germline lookup yields CDR1 MDHEN and CDR2 SYDVKM. Trimming took 4 bases from V and 3 from J; bases not matched to a gene: 12. Here the CDR3 reads CASSSPGLAAYGYEQYF. For the CDR3, the DNA is TGTGCCAGCAGTTCCCCAGGACTAGCGGCTTATGGCTACGAGCAGTACTTC.

This clone was seen once. The chain recombines TRBV10-2 with TRBJ2-7; 7 bases align to TRBD2. The junction had 6 bases not matched to a gene; V was cut back by 4 bases and J by 0 bases. Germline-derived CDR1 and CDR2 are WSHSY and SAAADI. This CDR3 spans 15 amino acids. CDR3 nucleotides: TGCGCCAGCAGTGGCTTGAGCGGGAACTCCTACGAGCAGTACTTC. This sequence encodes CASSGLSGNSYEQYF.

V usage is TRBV15 and J usage is TRBJ2-1, with 9 positions matching TRBD2. Per germline, CDR1 LNHNV and CDR2 YYDKDF (reference sequence). The CDR3 is 13 amino acids. The trim removed 1 base at V and 8 bases at J, leaving 0 bases unmatched. The chain's CDR3 is CATSRVAGDEQFF. The CDR3 DNA reads TGTGCCACCAGCAGAGTAGCGGGAGATGAGCAGTTCTTC. Supplemented by reference TRBV15 and TRBJ2-1, the full variable domain reads DAMVIQNPRYQVTQFGKPVTLSCSQTLNHNVMYWYQQKSSQAPKLLFHYYDKDFNNEADTPDNFQSRRPNTSFCFLDIRSPGLGDTAMYLCATSRVAGDEQFFGPGTRLTVL.

The rearrangement links TRBV27 to TRBJ2-1; tentatively, D is TRBD2 (5 bases). The CDR3 runs to 17 residues. Germline V gene data show CDR1 as MNHEY and CDR2 as SMNVEV (reference sequence). V was shortened by 2 bases and J by 4 bases, with 18 bases between the two germline ends. The CDR3 protein is CASSLISRGPTYNEQFF. The DNA of the CDR3 is TGTGCCAGCAGTTTAATCTCGCGCGGGCCTACTTACAATGAGCAGTTCTTC.

The sample holds one count of this clone. The chain recombines TRBV29-1 with TRBJ1-2; D gene uncertain. V lost 8 bases and J lost 9, with 16 bases in between. Germline CDR1 SQVTM, CDR2 ANQGSEA. The CDR3 extends over 11 amino acids. DNA of the CDR3: TGCAGCACTATCCGGGAGATGAGCTACACCTTC. Encoded protein: CSTIREMSYTF.

This chain links TRBV7-2 with TRBJ1-5; no definite D call. The CDR3 runs to 13 residues. V lost 5 bases to trimming and J lost 1 base, with 6 bases between them. Per the germline V gene, CDR1 is SGHTA and CDR2 is FQGNSA. The CDR3 loop reads CASSPESNQPQHF. The CDR3 DNA sequence: TGTGCCAGCAGCCCCGAGAGCAATCAGCCCCAGCATTTT.

Regarding this clone: Germline and junction disagree at one end, which may indicate a read error. The chain has TRBV7-2 and TRBJ1-1; D is undetermined. The CDR3 runs to 13 residues. The germline gives CDR1 SGHTA, CDR2 FQGNSA. CDR3 region: CASSSLRAGEAFF. The CDR3, as DNA: TGTGCCAGCAGCTCCCTGAGGGCAGGTGAAGCTTTTTTT.

The chain employs TRBV10-3 and TRBJ2-7; a possible D gene is TRBD1 (7 bases). From germline, CDR1 is ENHRY and CDR2 SYGVKD. The V end was cut by 4 bases, the J end by 6 bases, with 16 bases between. The CDR3 extends over 14 amino acids. The CDR3 sequence: CAISADRDSGEQYF. The CDR3 DNA follows: TGTGCCATCAGTGCCGACAGGGACTCCGGCGAGCAGTACTTC.

This rearrangement joins TRBV5-4 to TRBJ2-5; D is possibly TRBD1 or TRBD2 (6 bases each). The CDR3 runs 15 residues. The germline CDR1 and CDR2 sequences are SGHNT and YYREEE (reference sequence). Deletions cut 2 bases from V and 5 bases from J, with 16 bases between. In DNA, the CDR3 is TGTGCCAGCAGCTTCTTCGGGGGCGTCGGGGAGACCCAGTACTTC. Protein product: CASSFFGGVGETQYF.

V is TRBV18 and J is TRBJ2-5; 7 nucleotides agree with TRBD1. The CDR3 loop spans 18 amino acids. CDR1 and CDR2 from the germline V gene are KGHSH and LQKENI. V was pared by 3 bases and J by 0 bases, with 13 bases of the junction left unmatched. The CDR3 DNA follows: TGTGCCAGCTCACCCCAAATACCGGGACAGAAGTACCAAGAGACCCAGTACTTC. Its translation: CASSPQIPGQKYQETQYF.

The chain is built from TRBV5-8 and TRBJ2-1, with a possible D match to TRBD2 (5 bases). Germline CDR1 and CDR2: SGHTS and YDEGEE. The CDR3 runs to 13 residues. Trimming shortened V by 0 bases and J by 6 bases, and 7 bases separated the two germline ends. In nucleotides, the CDR3 is TGTGCCAGCAGCTTGGTAGGAGGCAATGAGCAGTTCTTC. Translating gives CASSLVGGNEQFF.